This is a list of T cell receptor beta chains from one sample in a study of response to subunit inactivated influenza vaccine. TCRdb called the RT-PCR reads again in MiXCR, with one record for every CDR3 protein. This sample has hundreds of thousands of distinct CDR3 sequences, with approximately 17% found just once. The sequenced sample was PBMCs from blood, obtained about 5 days after vaccination. These receptors all come from a man aged 50 to 59 who received an inactivated influenza vaccine. CDR3s include the opening cysteine and the closing phenylalanine or tryptophan. Each record gives: D gene, J gene, clone size, V gene, CDR3 DNA, CDR3 protein. D genes are given only for firm matches. Not every row has a clone size; where given, it reads once, few, many or a size class.

TRBD1,TRBJ1-5,few,TRBV20-1,TGCAGTGCGCTCCAAGGGGGGACAGGGGGAGGCCAGCCCCAGCATTTT,CSALQGGTGGGQPQHF
TRBD1,TRBJ2-5,-,TRBV11-2,TGTGCCAGCAGCTTAGAGGACAGGGGGCAGCCTGGGTACTTC,CASSLEDRGQPGYF
-,TRBJ2-3,few,TRBV6-2/TRBV6-3,TGTGCCAGCAGGACCGCGGTCCGAGATACGCAGTATTTT,CASRTAVRDTQYF
-,TRBJ1-2,few,TRBV28,TGTGCCAGCGGAACCACAGGGACGGATGGCTACACCTTC,CASGTTGTDGYTF
-,TRBJ2-3,-,TRBV5-1,TGCGCCAGCAGCTTGGCTGGGTCCGGCAGTACCACAGATACGCAGTATTTT,CASSLAGSGSTTDTQYF
-,TRBJ1-6,few,TRBV12-3/TRBV12-4,TGTGCCAGCAGTTTATCGGGGGTGAATTCACCCCTCCACTTT,CASSLSGVNSPLHF
-,TRBJ1-4,few,TRBV20-1,TGCAGTGCTAGCGGGGCGATGGAAAAACTGTTTTTT,CSASGAMEKLFF
-,TRBJ1-4,-,TRBV7-9,TGTGCCAGCAGCTACTCCACCCCGGGGGAAAAACTGTTTTTT,CASSYSTPGEKLFF
-,TRBJ2-1,many,TRBV20-1,TGCAGTGCTAGAGGACTTTCAGGGACCTACAATGAGCAGTTCTTC,CSARGLSGTYNEQFF
TRBD1,TRBJ1-4,few,TRBV20-1,TGCAGTGCCCCGGGACAGCCTAATGAAAAACTGTTTTTT,CSAPGQPNEKLFF
-,TRBJ2-1,-,TRBV12-3/TRBV12-4,TGTGCCAGCAGTTCCAGGGTAAATAAGCGGAATGAGCAGTTCTTC,CASSSRVNKRNEQFF
TRBD1,TRBJ1-2,-,TRBV5-1,TGCGCCAGCAGCTTGGGACCGGGACAGGGGTATGGCTACACCTTC,CASSLGPGQGYGYTF
TRBD1,TRBJ2-1,many,TRBV7-2,TGTGCCAGCAGCCTCCGGGACAGCCGGTACAATGAGCAGTTCTTC,CASSLRDSRYNEQFF
-,TRBJ2-5,few,TRBV24-1,TGTGCCACCAGTGACCATGGACGGTCCCAAGAGACCCAGTACTTC,CATSDHGRSQETQYF
-,TRBJ1-5,many,TRBV7-2,TGTGCCAGCAGGACCGGGCAAGGGGGGCCCCAGCATTTT,CASRTGQGGPQHF
-,TRBJ2-2,many,TRBV20-1,TGCAGTGCGCGTCAAGCGCGGGTGTCCGGGGAGCTGTTTTTT,CSARQARVSGELFF
TRBD1,TRBJ1-2,-,TRBV2,TGTGCCAGCAGTGAAGGGACAGGAGATAAGTATGGCTACACCTTC,CASSEGTGDKYGYTF
TRBD2,TRBJ2-1,many,TRBV5-1,TGCGCCAGCAGCTTGTCTAGCGGGAAGTACAATGAGCAGTTCTTC,CASSLSSGKYNEQFF
TRBD2,TRBJ2-2,-,TRBV20-1,TGCAGTGCTAGAGATAGTAGCGGGGGCACCGGGGAGCTGTTTTTT,CSARDSSGGTGELFF
-,TRBJ2-1,-,TRBV3-1,TGTGCCAGCAGCCCACTCCTATTAGCTGGGGATGAGCAGTTCTTC,CASSPLLLAGDEQFF
-,TRBJ2-4,few,TRBV15,TGTGCCACCAGTGCCCGGGGGACGGGAAACATTCAGTACTTC,CATSARGTGNIQYF
-,TRBJ2-2,few,TRBV10-1,TGCGCCAGCAGTGCCGGGACACGGTCCGGGGAGCTGTTTTTT,CASSAGTRSGELFF
-,TRBJ2-1,few,TRBV12-3/TRBV12-4,TGTGCCACCCTACCCCTGGCAGCTCGGGGTGAGCAGTTCTTC,CATLPLAARGEQFF
-,TRBJ2-5,-,TRBV20-1,TGCAGTGCTAGTGGAGATCGGGAGACCCAGTACTTC,CSASGDRETQYF
TRBD1,TRBJ2-1,once,TRBV7-9,TGTGCCAGCAGCTCCGAATTTAGACAGGGAACGAATGAGCAGTTCTTC,CASSSEFRQGTNEQFF
-,TRBJ2-6,-,TRBV6-5,TGTGCCAGCAGTTATGAACACGCGGGGGCCAACGTCCTGACTTTC,CASSYEHAGANVLTF
-,TRBJ2-5,-,TRBV5-1,TGCGCCAGCAGCCGGTACCCGCAAGAGACCCAGTACTTC,CASSRYPQETQYF
-,TRBJ2-2,few,TRBV4-3,TGCGCCAGCAGCCAAGAACTTGCAAAGGGAACCGGGGAGCTGTTTTTT,CASSQELAKGTGELFF
-,TRBJ2-7,-,TRBV5-6,TGTGCCAGCAGCTTGGCGGGGCGGTTAGGCTCCTACGAGCAGTACTTC,CASSLAGRLGSYEQYF
-,TRBJ2-7,few,TRBV6-4,TGTGCCAGCAGTGAATTTGCGGGACAGCCCTACGAGCAGTACTTC,CASSEFAGQPYEQYF
TRBD2,TRBJ2-1,few,TRBV4-1,TGCGCCAGCAGCCAAGCGGGGGGGCTCCTTAACAATGAGCAGTTCTTC,CASSQAGGLLNNEQFF
-,TRBJ2-7,few,TRBV6-2/TRBV6-3,TGTGCCAGCAGTTACCGGGACACCTTCTACGAGCAGTACTTC,CASSYRDTFYEQYF
-,TRBJ1-2,-,TRBV20-1,TGCAGTGCTCCGAAACGGGGGGCGCAGTTAGGCTACACCTTC,CSAPKRGAQLGYTF
-,TRBJ1-5,few,TRBV7-2,TGTGCCAGCAGCTTAAGGGAAAGGGGAAATCAGCCCCAGCATTTT,CASSLRERGNQPQHF
TRBD1,TRBJ1-2,few,TRBV11-1,TGTGCCAGCAGCACGACCTCGCGACAGGGGTACTATGGCTACACCTTC,CASSTTSRQGYYGYTF
-,TRBJ1-2,many,TRBV28,TGTGCCAGCAGTCTAGACGGGAACTATGGCTACACCTTC,CASSLDGNYGYTF
-,TRBJ1-6,few,TRBV12-3/TRBV12-4,TGTGCCAGCACCTTCTCTACGGTAAATTCACCCCTCCACTTT,CASTFSTVNSPLHF
-,TRBJ2-2,few,TRBV5-1,TGCGCCAGCAGCTCTGGGGGAGACAACACCGGGGAGCTGTTTTTT,CASSSGGDNTGELFF
-,TRBJ2-6,-,TRBV12-3/TRBV12-4,TGTGCCAGCAATGACGGGTCCGGGGCCAACGTCCTGACTTTC,CASNDGSGANVLTF
-,TRBJ2-3,few,TRBV27,TGTGCCAGCAGGGGGACAATATTAGATACGCAGTATTTT,CASRGTILDTQYF
-,TRBJ2-1,many,TRBV20-1,TGCAGTGCTAGTCGGATGGAAAATGAGCAGTTCTTC,CSASRMENEQFF
TRBD1,TRBJ2-1,many,TRBV11-2,TGTGCCAGCAGCACACGGGACAGGGTGGTTAATGAGCAGTTCTTC,CASSTRDRVVNEQFF
-,TRBJ1-2,many,TRBV20-1,TGCAGTGCAACCATCGTGAGACAGAGGTACTATGGCTACACCTTC,CSATIVRQRYYGYTF
-,TRBJ2-1,-,TRBV3-1,TGTGCCAGCAGCCAGGGGGCAAGGAATGAGCAGTTCTTC,CASSQGARNEQFF
TRBD1,TRBJ2-7,-,TRBV5-1,TGCGCCAGCAGCCTAACCATTCTCCTCCCGGACAGGGAGCCCTACGAGCAGTACTTC,CASSLTILLPDREPYEQYF
TRBD1,TRBJ2-7,-,TRBV7-9,TGTGCCAGCAGTTCACCGGGACAGCCCTACGAGCAGTACTTC,CASSSPGQPYEQYF
TRBD1,TRBJ2-6,-,TRBV15,TGTGCCGCCAGCAGAGATCCGACAGGGAGTGGGGCCAACGTCCTGACTTTC,CAASRDPTGSGANVLTF
-,TRBJ2-7,-,TRBV28,TGTGCCAGCAGTTCATTAGCGTCGGAGCAGTACTTC,CASSSLASEQYF
TRBD1,TRBJ1-4,many,TRBV20-1,TGCAGTGCTAGGGGGACAGTACTAAAACTGTTTTTT,CSARGTVLKLFF